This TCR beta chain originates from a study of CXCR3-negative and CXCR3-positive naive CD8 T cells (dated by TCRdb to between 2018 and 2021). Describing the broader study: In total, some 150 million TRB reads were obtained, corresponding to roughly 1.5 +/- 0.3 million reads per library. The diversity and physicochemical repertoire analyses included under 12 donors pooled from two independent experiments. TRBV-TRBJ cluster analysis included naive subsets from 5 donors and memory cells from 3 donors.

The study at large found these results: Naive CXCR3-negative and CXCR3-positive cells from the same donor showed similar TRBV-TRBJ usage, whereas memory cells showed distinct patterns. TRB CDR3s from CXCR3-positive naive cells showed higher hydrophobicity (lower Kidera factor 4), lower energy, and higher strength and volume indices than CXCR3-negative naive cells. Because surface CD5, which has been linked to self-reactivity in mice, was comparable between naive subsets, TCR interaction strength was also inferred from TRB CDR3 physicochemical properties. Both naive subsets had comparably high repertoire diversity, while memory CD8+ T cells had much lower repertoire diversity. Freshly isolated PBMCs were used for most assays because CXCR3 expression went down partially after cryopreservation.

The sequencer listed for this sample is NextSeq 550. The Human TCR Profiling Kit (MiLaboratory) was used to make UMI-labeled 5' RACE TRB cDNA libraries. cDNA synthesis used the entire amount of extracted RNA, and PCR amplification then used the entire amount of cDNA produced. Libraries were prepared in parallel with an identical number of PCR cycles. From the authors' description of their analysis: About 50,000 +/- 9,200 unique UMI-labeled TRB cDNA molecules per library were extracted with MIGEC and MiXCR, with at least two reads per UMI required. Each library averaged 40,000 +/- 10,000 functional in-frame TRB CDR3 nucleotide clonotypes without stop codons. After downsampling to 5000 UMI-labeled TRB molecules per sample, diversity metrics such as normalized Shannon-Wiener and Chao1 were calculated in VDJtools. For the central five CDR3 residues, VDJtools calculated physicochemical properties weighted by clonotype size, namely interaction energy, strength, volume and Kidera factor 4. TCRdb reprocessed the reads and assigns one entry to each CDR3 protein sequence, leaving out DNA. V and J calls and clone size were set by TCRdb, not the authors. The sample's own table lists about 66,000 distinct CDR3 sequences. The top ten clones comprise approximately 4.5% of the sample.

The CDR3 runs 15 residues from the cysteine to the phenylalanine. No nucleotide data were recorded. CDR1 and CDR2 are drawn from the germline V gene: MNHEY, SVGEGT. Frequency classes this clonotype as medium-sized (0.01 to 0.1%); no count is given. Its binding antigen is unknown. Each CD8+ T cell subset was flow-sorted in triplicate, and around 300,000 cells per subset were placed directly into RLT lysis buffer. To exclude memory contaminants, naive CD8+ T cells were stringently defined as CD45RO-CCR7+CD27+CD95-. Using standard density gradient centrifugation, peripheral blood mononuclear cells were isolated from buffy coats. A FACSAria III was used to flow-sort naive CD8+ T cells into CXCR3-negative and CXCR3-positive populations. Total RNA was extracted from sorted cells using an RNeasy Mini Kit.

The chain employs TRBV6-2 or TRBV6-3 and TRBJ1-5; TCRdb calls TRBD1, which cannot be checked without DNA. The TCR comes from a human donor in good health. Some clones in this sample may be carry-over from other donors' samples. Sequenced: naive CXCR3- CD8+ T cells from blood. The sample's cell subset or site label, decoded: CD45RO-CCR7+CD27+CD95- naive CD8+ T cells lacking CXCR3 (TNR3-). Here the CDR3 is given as CASSYSGQGSQPQHF.